This T cell receptor (beta chain) was recorded in a study of blood T cell repertoires in COVID-19. V shed 5 bases, J shed 4 bases, and the junction held 10 bases outside the gene matches. Germline loops: CDR1 SGHRS, CDR2 YFSETQ. The CDR3 is made up of 15 amino acids. Method: immunoSEQ multiplex PCR; TCRdb's copy keeps in-frame clones and lacks some. The data hold over 80,000 clones, with roughly 87% observed a single time. This sequence originates from a man aged 50 or older with acute or convalescent COVID-19. J is TRBJ2-7 and V is TRBV5-1; 9 bases align to TRBD2. Sequencing was carried out using peripheral blood. Here the CDR3 DNA reads TGCGCCAGCAGGCCTAGCGCGGGGGGGCCGTACGAGCAGTACTTC. Protein: CASRPSAGGPYEQYF.